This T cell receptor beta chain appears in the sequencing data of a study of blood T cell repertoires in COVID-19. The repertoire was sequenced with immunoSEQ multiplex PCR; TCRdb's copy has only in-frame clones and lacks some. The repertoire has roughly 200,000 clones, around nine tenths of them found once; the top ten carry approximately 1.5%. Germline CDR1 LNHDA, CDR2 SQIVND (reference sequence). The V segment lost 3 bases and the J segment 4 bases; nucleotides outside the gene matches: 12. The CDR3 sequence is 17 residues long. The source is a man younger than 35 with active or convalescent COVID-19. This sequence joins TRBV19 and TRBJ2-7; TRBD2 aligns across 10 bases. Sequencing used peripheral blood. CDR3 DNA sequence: TGTGCCAGTAGTATGGTGTGGGGAGCGGGAGGGCCGTACGAGCAGTACTTC. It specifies CASSMVWGAGGPYEQYF. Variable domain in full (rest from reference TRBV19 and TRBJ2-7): DGGITQSPKYLFRKEGQNVTLSCEQNLNHDAMYWYRQDPGQGLRLIYYSQIVNDFQKGDIAEGYSVSREKKESFPLTVTSAQKNPTAFYLCASSMVWGAGGPYEQYFGPGTRLTVT.